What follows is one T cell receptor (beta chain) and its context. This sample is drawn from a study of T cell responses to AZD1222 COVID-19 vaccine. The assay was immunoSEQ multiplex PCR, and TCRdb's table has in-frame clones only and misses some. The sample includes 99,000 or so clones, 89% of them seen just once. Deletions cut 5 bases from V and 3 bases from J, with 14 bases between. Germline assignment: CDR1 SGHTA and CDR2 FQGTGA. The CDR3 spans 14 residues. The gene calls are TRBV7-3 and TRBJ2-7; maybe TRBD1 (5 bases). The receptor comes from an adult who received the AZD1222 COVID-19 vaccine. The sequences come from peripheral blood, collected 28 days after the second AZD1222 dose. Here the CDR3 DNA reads TGTGCCAGCAGCGTCCAGGGTGGGGTCTACGAGCAGTACTTC. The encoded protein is CASSVQGGVYEQYF.